This TCR beta chain is drawn from a study of early T cells in non-severe SARS-CoV-2 infection. After removal of 3 bases from V and 5 bases from J, the junction contained 6 bases not matched to a gene. The CDR3 length is 13 residues. Germline V lookup: CDR1 DFQATT, CDR2 SNEGSKA (reference sequence). TCRdb re-derived calls from the 5' RACE reads in MiXCR, one entry per CDR3 protein. Of almost 45,000 distinct CDR3 sequences in the sample, around 6% were seen once. This clonotype was seen a few times. The receptor comes from an adult who was a healthcare worker with PCR-confirmed SARS-CoV-2 infection or an uninfected control (not recorded which). Sample: whole blood. V is TRBV20-1 and J is TRBJ2-5; 7 positions agree with TRBD1. CDR3 coding DNA: TGCAGTGCTAGCGTGTCCAGGGGGGAGACCCAGTACTTC. Translated, it gives CSASVSRGETQYF.